This T cell receptor beta chain was recorded in a study of control samples from healthy donors and cancer patients (dated by TCRdb to about 2020). The library came from the immunoSEQ multiplex PCR assay. This is the immuneACCESS table as TCRdb keeps it, with only in-frame sequences that have V and J called. A part of the clones is gone; compared with another copy, unresolved V genes explain less than half, and the rest is unexplained. Across this sample there are some 120,000 clones, with about 90% seen only once. Roughly 1.9% of the sample goes to the ten largest clones. Notes on this clone: Its recognized antigen is unknown. Within one base of it there is no much larger clone, and no base qualities were kept.

The sample consisted of blood. This clonotype was obtained from a man between 18 and 29 years old in good health.

The nucleotide sequence reads as follows: TGTGCCAGCAGCCCCTATAGCGGGTCAAGCTCCTACAATGAGCAGTTCTTC. Its translation reads: CASSPYSGSSSYNEQFF. The V and J segments used are TRBV7-8 and TRBJ2-1; TRBD2 aligns with 7 central bases. CDR1 and CDR2 are read off the germline V gene as SGHVS and FQNEAQ. Including the terminal cysteine and phenylalanine, the CDR3 comprises 17 residues. This entry keeps only the CDR3 DNA: 51 bases, framed from base 1. Trimming takes 5 bases off V and 0 bases off J; junction bases not matched to a gene: 10.